The 5 T cell receptor beta chains below all came from one sample that was sequenced in a study of vaccination and CD4 T cells after COVID-19. Their antigens are not known. The Oncomine TCR Beta short-read assay generated sequence data from the DNA of cultured CD4+ T cells. TCRdb fed the PCR reads into MiXCR, producing one record per CDR3 protein. Of 7,500 to 10,000 distinct CDR3 sequences in the sample, 68% were seen once. Stated treatment: roughly ten-day PBMC culture with coronavirus spike peptide pools or control peptides (ViraFEST assay). Source: CD4+ T cells from blood, cultured in vitro, taken before SARS-CoV-2 vaccination. Receptors originate from a human donor who had recovered from COVID-19.

The chain couples TRBV6-2 or TRBV6-3 to TRBJ1-2; D unclear. This CDR3 has 14 residues. Germline CDR1 is MNHEY and CDR2 is SVGEGT. Trimming took off 6 bases at V and 4 bases at J, with 15 bases between the two ends. CDR3 in DNA: TGTGCCAGCAGCCTGCCTATGAGTGGCTATGGCTACACCTTC. Translating it yields CASSLPMSGYGYTF.

The chain has TRBV7-2 and TRBJ2-2; D uncertain. Germline V gene lookup returns CDR1 SGHTA and CDR2 FQGNSA. With 5 bases removed from V and 6 bases from J, the gap between germline ends came to 10 bases. The CDR3 runs to 13 residues. CDR3 DNA sequence: TGTGCCAGCAGCGGCCAGGCCTCCGGGGAGCTGTTTTTT. Its translation: CASSGQASGELFF.

The chain uses TRBV6-4 and TRBJ2-1; 12 bases match TRBD2. Unmatched junction bases numbered 4, after V lost 3 bases and J lost 4 bases. From germline, CDR1 is MRHNA and CDR2 SNTAGT. The CDR3 runs to 16 residues. CDR3 coding DNA: TGTGCCAGCAGTGATCTAGCGGGAGGGGAATACAATGAGCAGTTCTTC. It encodes CASSDLAGGEYNEQFF.

The V call is TRBV10-3, the J call TRBJ2-1; TRBD1 is a possible D gene (6 bases). The germline CDR1 and CDR2 sequences are ENHRY and SYGVKD. This CDR3 region has 17 residues. V gave up 4 bases and J gave up 6 bases, with 22 bases separating them. CDR3: CAISVSGGQSLGNEQFF. CDR3 coding DNA: TGTGCCATCAGTGTCTCTGGGGGCCAGTCCCTCGGCAATGAGCAGTTCTTC.

This clonotype has more than one count but fewer than ten. The chain joins TRBV20-1 to TRBJ2-1; 7 positions agree with TRBD2. Germline lookup yields CDR1 DFQATT and CDR2 SNEGSKA (reference sequence). The ends lost 6 bases at V and 4 bases at J; junction bases unmatched: 6. CDR3 length: 13 residues. This CDR3 is CSAPGLGYNEQFF. In DNA, the CDR3 is TGCAGTGCCCCCGGACTAGGGTACAATGAGCAGTTCTTC.